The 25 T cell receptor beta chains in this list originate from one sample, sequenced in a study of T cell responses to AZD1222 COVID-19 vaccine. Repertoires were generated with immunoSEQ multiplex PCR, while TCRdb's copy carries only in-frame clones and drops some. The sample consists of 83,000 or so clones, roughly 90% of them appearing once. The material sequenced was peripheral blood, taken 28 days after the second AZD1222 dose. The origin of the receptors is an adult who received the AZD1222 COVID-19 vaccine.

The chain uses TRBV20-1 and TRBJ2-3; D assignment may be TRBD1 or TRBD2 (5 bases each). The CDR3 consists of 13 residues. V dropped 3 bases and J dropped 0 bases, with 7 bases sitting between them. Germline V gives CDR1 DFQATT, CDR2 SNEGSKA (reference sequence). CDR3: CSASGDSTDTQYF. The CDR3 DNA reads TGCAGTGCTAGTGGGGACAGCACAGATACGCAGTATTTT.

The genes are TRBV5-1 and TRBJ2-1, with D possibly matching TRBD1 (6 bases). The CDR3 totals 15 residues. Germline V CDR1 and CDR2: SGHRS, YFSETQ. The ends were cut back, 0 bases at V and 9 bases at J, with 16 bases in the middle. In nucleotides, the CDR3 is TGCGCCAGCAGCTTGGGAGGGACACAATCTGGTGAGCAGTTCTTC. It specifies CASSLGGTQSGEQFF. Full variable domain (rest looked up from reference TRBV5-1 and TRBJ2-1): KAGVTQTPRYLIKTRGQQVTLSCSPISGHRSVSWYQQTPGQGLQFLFEYFSETQRNKGNFPGRFSGRQFSNSRSEMNVSTLELGDSALYLCASSLGGTQSGEQFFGPGTRLTVL.

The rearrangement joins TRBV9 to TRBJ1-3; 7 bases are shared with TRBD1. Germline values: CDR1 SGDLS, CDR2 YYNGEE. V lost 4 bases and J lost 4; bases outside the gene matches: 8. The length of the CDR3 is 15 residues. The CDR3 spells CASSPEGGPGNTIYF. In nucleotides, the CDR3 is TGTGCCAGCAGCCCCGAAGGGGGCCCCGGAAACACCATATATTTT.

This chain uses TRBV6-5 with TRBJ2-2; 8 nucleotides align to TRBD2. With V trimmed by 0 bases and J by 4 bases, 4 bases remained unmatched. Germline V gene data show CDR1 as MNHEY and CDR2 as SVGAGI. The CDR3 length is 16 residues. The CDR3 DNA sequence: TGTGCCAGCAGTTACTCGGTACTAGCGGTCACCGGGGAGCTGTTTTTT. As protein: CASSYSVLAVTGELFF.

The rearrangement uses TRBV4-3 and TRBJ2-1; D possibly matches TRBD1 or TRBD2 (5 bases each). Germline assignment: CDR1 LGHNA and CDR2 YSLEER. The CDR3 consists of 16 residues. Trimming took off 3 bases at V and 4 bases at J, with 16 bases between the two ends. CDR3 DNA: TGCGCCAGCAGCCAGTATACCCGGGACCTTTACAATGAGCAGTTCTTC. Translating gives CASSQYTRDLYNEQFF.

The CDR3 nucleotides read TGTGCCAGCAGGGGCCCGGGAGACGCCAAAAACATTCAGTACTTC. Protein sequence: CASRGPGDAKNIQYF. V usage is TRBV6-5 and J usage is TRBJ2-4, with a weak D call TRBD2 (6 bases). Germline V gene data show CDR1 as MNHEY and CDR2 as SVGAGI. V lost 6 bases and J lost 1, with 13 bases in between. The CDR3 extends over 15 amino acids.

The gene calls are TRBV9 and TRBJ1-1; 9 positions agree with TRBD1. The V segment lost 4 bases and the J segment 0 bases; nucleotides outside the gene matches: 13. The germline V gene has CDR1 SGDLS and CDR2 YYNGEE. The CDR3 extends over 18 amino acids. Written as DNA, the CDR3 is TGTGCCAGCAGCCGAGGCCCGGGACAGGGTGTCCTGAACACTGAAGCTTTCTTT. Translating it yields CASSRGPGQGVLNTEAFF.

The CDR3 DNA sequence: TGTGCCAGCAGCTTAGGACGGCGGGAGGGAAACAATGAGCAGTTCTTC. It specifies CASSLGRREGNNEQFF. The chain employs TRBV11-2 and TRBJ2-1; 9 nucleotides align to TRBD2. V trimming: 1 base; J trimming: 5 bases; junction bases outside the gene matches: 6. Looked up from germline, CDR1 is SGHAT and CDR2 is FQNNGV. The CDR3 is 16 amino acids.

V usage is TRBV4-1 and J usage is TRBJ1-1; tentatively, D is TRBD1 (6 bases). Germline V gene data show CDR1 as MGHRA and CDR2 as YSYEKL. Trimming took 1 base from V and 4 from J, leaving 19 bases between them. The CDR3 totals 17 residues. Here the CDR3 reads CASSQGSGEVWSTEAFF. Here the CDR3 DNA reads TGCGCCAGCAGCCAAGGATCAGGGGAAGTGTGGAGCACTGAAGCTTTCTTT.

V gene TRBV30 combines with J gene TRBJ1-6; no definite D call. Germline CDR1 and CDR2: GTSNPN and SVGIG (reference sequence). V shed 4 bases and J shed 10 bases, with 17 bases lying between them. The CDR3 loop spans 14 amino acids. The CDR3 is CAWTRPPLRSPLHF. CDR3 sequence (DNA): TGTGCCTGGACCCGTCCCCCTCTGAGGTCACCCCTCCACTTT.

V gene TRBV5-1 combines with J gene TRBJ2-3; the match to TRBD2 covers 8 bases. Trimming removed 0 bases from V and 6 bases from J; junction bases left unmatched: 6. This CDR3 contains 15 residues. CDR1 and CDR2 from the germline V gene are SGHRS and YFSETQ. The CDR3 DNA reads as TGCGCCAGCAGCTTGGATGGACTAGCAATGGATACGCAGTATTTT. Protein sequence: CASSLDGLAMDTQYF.

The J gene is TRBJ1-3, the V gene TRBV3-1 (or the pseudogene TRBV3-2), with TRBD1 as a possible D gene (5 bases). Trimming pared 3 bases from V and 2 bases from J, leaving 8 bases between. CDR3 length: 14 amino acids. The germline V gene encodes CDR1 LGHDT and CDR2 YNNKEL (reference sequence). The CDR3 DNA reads TGTGCCAGCAGCCAGGGGGTTCCTGGAAACACCATATATTTT. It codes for CASSQGVPGNTIYF.

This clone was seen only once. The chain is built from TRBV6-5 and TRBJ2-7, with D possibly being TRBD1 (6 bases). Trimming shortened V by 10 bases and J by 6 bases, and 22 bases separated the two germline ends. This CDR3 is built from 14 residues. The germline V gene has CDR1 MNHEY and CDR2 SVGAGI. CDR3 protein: CATHEGEQEGEQYF. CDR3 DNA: TGTGCCACGCATGAGGGGGAACAAGAAGGCGAGCAGTACTTC.

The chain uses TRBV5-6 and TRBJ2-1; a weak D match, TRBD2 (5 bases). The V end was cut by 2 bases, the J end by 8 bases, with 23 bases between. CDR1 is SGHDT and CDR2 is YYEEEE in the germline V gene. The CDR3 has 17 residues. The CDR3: CASSLPSAGPHGDEQFF. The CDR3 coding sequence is TGTGCCAGCAGCTTACCTTCTGCGGGTCCCCACGGGGATGAGCAGTTCTTC.

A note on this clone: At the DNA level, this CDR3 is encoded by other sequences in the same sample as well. The CDR3 is CASSEQGAGQPQHF. The DNA of the CDR3 is TGTGCCAGCAGTGAACAAGGGGCCGGGCAGCCCCAGCATTTT. V gene TRBV2 combines with J gene TRBJ1-5, with a weak D call TRBD1 (5 bases). The CDR3 extends over 14 amino acids. Trimming left V 2 bases short and J 7 bases short, with 12 bases between. Germline V gene sequence: CDR1 SNHLY, CDR2 FYNNEI.

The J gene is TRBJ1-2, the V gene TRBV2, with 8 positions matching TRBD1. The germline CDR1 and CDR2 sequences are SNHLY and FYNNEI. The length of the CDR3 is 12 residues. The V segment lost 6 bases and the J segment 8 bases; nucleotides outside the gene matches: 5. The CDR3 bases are TGTGCCAGCAGAGACAGGGGCTACGGCTACACCTTC. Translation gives CASRDRGYGYTF.

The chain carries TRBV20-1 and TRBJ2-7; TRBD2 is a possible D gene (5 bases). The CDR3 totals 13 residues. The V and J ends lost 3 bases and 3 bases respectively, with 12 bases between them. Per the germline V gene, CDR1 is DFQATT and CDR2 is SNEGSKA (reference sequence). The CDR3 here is CSASFLGDYEQYF. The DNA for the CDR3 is TGCAGTGCTAGTTTTCTGGGAGACTACGAGCAGTACTTC.

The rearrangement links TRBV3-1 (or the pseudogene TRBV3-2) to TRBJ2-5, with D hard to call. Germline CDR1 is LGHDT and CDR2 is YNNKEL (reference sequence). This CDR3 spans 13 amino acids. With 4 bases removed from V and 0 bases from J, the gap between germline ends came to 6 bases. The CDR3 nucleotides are TGTGCCAGCAGCCGACGGTACCAAGAGACCCAGTACTTC. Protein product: CASSRRYQETQYF.

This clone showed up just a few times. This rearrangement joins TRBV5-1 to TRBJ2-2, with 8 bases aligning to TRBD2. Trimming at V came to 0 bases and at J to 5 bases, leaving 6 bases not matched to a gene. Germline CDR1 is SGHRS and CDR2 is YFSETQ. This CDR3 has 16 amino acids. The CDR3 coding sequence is TGCGCCAGCAGCTTGGCCCCGGGACTAGGTACCGGGGAGCTGTTTTTT. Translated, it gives CASSLAPGLGTGELFF.

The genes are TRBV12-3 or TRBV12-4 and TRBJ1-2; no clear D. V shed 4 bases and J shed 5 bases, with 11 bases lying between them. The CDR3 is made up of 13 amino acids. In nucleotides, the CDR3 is TGTGCCAGCAGTTGGGGTGGGGAATATGGCTACACCTTC. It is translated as CASSWGGEYGYTF.

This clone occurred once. The CDR3 region has the DNA TGTGCCAGCAGGAGGACAGGGGGCGATGGCTACACCTTC. This encodes CASRRTGGDGYTF. This rearrangement joins TRBV6-5 to TRBJ1-2, with 11 bases aligning to TRBD1. The CDR3 extends over 13 amino acids. Unmatched junction bases numbered 3, after V lost 6 bases and J lost 6 bases. Germline V lookup: CDR1 MNHEY, CDR2 SVGAGI.

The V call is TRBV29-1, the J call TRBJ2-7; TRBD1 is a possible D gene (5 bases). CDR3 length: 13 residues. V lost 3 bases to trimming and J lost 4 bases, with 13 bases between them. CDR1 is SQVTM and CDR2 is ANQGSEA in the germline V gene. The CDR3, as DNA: TGCAGCGTTGAGGCTTTCCCAGGGTACGAGCAGTACTTC. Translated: CSVEAFPGYEQYF.

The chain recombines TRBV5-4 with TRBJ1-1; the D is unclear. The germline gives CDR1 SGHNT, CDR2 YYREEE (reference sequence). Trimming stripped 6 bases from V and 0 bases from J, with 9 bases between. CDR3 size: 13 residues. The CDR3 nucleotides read TGTGCCAGCAAACATAAATTGAACACTGAAGCTTTCTTT. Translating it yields CASKHKLNTEAFF.

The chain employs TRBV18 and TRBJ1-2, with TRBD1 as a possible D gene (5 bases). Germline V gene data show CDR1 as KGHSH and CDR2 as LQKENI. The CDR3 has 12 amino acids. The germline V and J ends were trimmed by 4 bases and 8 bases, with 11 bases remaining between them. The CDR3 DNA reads TGTGCCAGCTCACAGGGGATCGAGGGCTACACCTTC. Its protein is CASSQGIEGYTF.

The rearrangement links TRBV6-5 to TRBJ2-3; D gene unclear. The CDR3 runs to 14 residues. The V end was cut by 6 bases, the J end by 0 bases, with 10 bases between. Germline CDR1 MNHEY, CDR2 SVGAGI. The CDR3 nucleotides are TGTGCCAGCAGCCGGACGGCCAGCACAGATACGCAGTATTTT. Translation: CASSRTASTDTQYF.